The rows below give T cell receptor beta chains drawn from one sample of a study of cytomegalovirus exposure and HLA in healthy donors. The protocol was immunoSEQ multiplex PCR, while the TCRdb copy is restricted to in-frame clones and leaves out a portion. The sample includes around 80,000 clones, 62% seen only once; the top ten take under 4.5%. Sequences were obtained from PBMCs. The receptors here all came from a male donor in good health and CMV-seropositive. Each CDR3 is given with its conserved first and last residue. A D gene is named only where the DNA matches it firmly. A clone size is listed for some rows: how often the clone was seen (once, few, many), or a class if it is expanded.

V: TRBV6-6
J: TRBJ1-2
D: NA
size: NA
DNA: TGTGCCAGCAGTTACACGGGGGGGGATGGCTACACCTTC
CDR3: CASSYTGGDGYTF

V: TRBV11-3
J: TRBJ1-6
D: NA
size: NA
DNA: TGTGCCAGCAGCTTAGATATGAATTCACCCCTCCACTTT
CDR3: CASSLDMNSPLHF

V: TRBV4-3
J: TRBJ2-7
D: TRBD2
size: NA
DNA: TGCGCCAGCAGCCAAGTCTCCGGACTAGCGTACGAGCAGTACTTC
CDR3: CASSQVSGLAYEQYF

V: TRBV10-3
J: TRBJ2-3
D: NA
size: few
DNA: TGTGCCATCAGTGAGTACGGTGTGGTTAGCACAGATACGCAGTATTTT
CDR3: CAISEYGVVSTDTQYF

V: TRBV9
J: TRBJ2-5
D: NA
size: few
DNA: TGTGCCAGCAGCTCCCGGGGGGCTAGCGGTCTAATGGCCCAGTACTTC
CDR3: CASSSRGASGLMAQYF

V: TRBV28
J: TRBJ2-5
D: NA
size: NA
DNA: TGTGCCAGCAGTTTGCGAGGGGGGACAGAAAGGTACCAAGAGACCCAGTACTTC
CDR3: CASSLRGGTERYQETQYF

V: TRBV6-5
J: TRBJ1-3
D: NA
size: NA
DNA: TGTGCCAGCAGCCCTCAGGCGACCTCTGGAAACACCATATATTTT
CDR3: CASSPQATSGNTIYF

V: TRBV9
J: TRBJ1-1
D: NA
size: few
DNA: TGTGCCAGCAGCTCCCCCCCGCCTACTCCGAACACTGAAGCTTTCTTT
CDR3: CASSSPPPTPNTEAFF

V: TRBV5-5
J: TRBJ2-2
D: TRBD2
size: NA
DNA: TGTGCCAGCAGCTTGCGGGAGGGGTGGACCGGGGAGCTGTTTTTT
CDR3: CASSLREGWTGELFF

V: TRBV28
J: TRBJ2-7
D: TRBD1
size: NA
DNA: TGTGCCAGCACGGAACAGGGGAGCTACGAGCAGTACTTC
CDR3: CASTEQGSYEQYF

V: TRBV20-1
J: TRBJ1-3
D: NA
size: once
DNA: TGCAGTGCTAACAGTGGAAACACCATATATTTT
CDR3: CSANSGNTIYF

V: TRBV10-3
J: TRBJ1-4
D: NA
size: NA
DNA: TGTGCCATCAGTGAGTTCAGAAGGACAGAACTGTTTTTT
CDR3: CAISEFRRTELFF

V: TRBV6-5
J: TRBJ2-3
D: TRBD2
size: NA
DNA: TGTGCCAGCAGACCCGGACTAGCTAGCACAGATACGCAGTATTTT
CDR3: CASRPGLASTDTQYF

V: TRBV14
J: TRBJ2-4
D: NA
size: NA
DNA: TGTGCCAGCAGCCAAGAGCCACAGGGGACTGCCAAAAACATTCAGTACTTC
CDR3: CASSQEPQGTAKNIQYF